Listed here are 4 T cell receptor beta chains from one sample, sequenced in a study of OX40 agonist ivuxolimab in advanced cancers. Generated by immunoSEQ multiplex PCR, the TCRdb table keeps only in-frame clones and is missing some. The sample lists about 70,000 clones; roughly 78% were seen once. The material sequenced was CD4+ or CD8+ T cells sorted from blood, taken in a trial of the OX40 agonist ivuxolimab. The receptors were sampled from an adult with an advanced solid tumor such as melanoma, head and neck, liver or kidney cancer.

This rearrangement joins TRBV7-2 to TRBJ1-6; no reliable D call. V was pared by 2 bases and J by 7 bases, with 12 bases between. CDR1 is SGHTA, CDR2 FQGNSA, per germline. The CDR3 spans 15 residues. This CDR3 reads CASSLMVSRNSPLHF. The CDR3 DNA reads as TGTGCCAGCAGCTTAATGGTATCGCGGAATTCACCCCTCCACTTT.

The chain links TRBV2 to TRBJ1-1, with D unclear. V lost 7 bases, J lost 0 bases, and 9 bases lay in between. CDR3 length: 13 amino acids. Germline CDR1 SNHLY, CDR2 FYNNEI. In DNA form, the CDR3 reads TGTGCCAGCAAATGGTCATTGAACACTGAAGCTTTCTTT. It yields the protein CASKWSLNTEAFF.

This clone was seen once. CDR3 sequence: CASSLRQGGNEQFF. For the CDR3, the DNA is TGTGCCAGCAGCTTACGTCAGGGGGGCAATGAGCAGTTCTTC. The rearrangement uses TRBV7-9 and TRBJ2-1; TRBD1 might be the D (7 bases). The CDR3 extends over 14 amino acids. V was shortened by 2 bases and J by 6 bases, with 11 bases between the two germline ends. CDR1 SEHNR and CDR2 FQNEAQ come from the germline V gene (reference sequence).

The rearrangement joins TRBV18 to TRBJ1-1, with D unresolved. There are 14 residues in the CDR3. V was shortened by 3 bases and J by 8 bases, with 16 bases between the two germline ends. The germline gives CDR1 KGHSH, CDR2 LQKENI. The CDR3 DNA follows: TGTGCCAGCTCACCCCGAGAACCCCCGGGGGAAGCTTTCTTT. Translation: CASSPREPPGEAFF.